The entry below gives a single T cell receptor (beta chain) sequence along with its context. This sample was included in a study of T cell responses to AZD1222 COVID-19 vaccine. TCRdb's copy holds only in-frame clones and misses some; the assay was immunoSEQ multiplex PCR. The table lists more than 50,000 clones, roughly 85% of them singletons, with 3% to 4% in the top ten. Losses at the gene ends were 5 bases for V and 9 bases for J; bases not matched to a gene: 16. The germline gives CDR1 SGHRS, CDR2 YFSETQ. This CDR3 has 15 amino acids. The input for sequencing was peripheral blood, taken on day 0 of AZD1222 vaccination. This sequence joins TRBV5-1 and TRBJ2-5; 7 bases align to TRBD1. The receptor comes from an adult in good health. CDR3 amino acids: CASRAGTAHPRAQYF. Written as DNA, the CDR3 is TGCGCCAGCAGGGCTGGGACAGCCCATCCCCGGGCCCAGTACTTC.